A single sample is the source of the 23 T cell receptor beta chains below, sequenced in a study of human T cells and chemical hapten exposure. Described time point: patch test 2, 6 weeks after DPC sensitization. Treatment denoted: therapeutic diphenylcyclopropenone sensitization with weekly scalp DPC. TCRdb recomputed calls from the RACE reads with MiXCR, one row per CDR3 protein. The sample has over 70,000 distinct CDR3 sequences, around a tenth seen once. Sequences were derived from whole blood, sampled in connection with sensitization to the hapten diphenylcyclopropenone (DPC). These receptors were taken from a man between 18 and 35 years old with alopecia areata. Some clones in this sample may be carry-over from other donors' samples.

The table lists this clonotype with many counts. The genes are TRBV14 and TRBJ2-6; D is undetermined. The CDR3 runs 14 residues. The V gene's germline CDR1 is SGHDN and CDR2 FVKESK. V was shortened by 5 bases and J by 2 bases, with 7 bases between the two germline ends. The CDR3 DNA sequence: TGTGCCAGCAGCTCCGGGCCTGGGGCCAACGTCCTGACTTTC. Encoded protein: CASSSGPGANVLTF.

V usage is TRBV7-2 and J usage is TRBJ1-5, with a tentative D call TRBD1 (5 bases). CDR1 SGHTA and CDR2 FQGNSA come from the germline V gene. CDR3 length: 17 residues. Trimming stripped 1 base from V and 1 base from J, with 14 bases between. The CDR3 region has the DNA TGTGCCAGCAGCTTAGTTTTAGGCCGGGACAGCAATCAGCCCCAGCATTTT. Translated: CASSLVLGRDSNQPQHF.

The CDR3 protein is CASSRTMTYEQYF. CDR3 DNA sequence: TGCGCCAGCAGCCGGACGATGACCTACGAGCAGTACTTC. This chain connects TRBV4-1 to TRBJ2-7, with D hard to call. This CDR3 contains 13 residues. V was shortened by 4 bases and J by 2 bases, with 9 bases between the two germline ends. Germline CDR1 MGHRA, CDR2 YSYEKL.

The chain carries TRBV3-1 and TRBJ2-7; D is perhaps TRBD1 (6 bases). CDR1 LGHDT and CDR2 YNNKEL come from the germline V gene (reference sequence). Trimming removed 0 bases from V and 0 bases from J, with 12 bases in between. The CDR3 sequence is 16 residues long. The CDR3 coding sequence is TGTGCCAGCAGCCAAGACAACAGGGAACCCTCCTACGAGCAGTACTTC. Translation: CASSQDNREPSYEQYF.

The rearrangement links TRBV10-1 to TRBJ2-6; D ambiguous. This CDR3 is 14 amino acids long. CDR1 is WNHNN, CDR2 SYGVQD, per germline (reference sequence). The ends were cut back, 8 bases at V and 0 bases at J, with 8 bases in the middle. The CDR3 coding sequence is TGCGCCAGCTCCCCAGGCTCTGGGGCCAACGTCCTGACTTTC. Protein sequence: CASSPGSGANVLTF.

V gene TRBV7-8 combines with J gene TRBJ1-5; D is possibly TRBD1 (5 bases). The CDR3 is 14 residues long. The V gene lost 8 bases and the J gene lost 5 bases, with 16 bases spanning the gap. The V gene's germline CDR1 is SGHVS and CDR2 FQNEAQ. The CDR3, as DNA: TGTGCCAGCGCTAGTGTGCGGGGACATCAGCCCCAGCATTTT. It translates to CASASVRGHQPQHF.

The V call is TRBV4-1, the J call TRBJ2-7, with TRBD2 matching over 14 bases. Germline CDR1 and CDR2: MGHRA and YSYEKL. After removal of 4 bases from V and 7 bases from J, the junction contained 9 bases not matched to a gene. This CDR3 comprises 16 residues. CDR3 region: CASSRRLAGGPGEQYF. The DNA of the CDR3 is TGCGCCAGCAGCCGCCGACTAGCGGGGGGGCCTGGAGAGCAGTACTTC.

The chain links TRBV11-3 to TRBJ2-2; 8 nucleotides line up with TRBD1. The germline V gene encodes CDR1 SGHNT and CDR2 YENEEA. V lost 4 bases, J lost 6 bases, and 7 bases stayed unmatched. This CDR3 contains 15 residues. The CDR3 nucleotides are TGTGCCAGCAGCTCGTACTCGACAGGGGCCGGGGAGCTGTTTTTT. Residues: CASSSYSTGAGELFF.

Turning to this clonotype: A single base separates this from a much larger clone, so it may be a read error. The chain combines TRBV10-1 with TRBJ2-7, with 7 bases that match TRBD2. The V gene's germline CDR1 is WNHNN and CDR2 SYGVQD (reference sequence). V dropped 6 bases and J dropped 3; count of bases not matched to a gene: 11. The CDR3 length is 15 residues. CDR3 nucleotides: TGCGCCAGCAGCGCCGGACAAGCGGGGTTCTACGAGCAGTACTTC. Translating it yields CASSAGQAGFYEQYF.

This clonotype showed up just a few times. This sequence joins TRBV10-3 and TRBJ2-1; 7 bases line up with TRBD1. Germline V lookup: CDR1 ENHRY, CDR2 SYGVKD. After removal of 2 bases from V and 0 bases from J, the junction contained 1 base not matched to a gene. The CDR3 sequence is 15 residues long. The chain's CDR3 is CAISEPGGSYNEQFF. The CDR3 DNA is TGTGCCATCAGTGAGCCAGGGGGCTCCTACAATGAGCAGTTCTTC.

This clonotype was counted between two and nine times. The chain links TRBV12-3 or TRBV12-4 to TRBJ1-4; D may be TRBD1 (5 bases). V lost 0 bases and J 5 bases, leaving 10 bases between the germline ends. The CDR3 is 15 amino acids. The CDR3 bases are TGTGCCAGCAGTTTAGCGTCGTCAGGGAATGAAAAACTGTTTTTT. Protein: CASSLASSGNEKLFF.

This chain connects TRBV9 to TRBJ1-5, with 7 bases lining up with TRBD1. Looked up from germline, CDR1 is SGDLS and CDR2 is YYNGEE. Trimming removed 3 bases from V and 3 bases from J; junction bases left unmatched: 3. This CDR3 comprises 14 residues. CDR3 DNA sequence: TGTGCCAGCAGCGCCGGGACAGACAATCAGCCCCAGCATTTT. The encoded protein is CASSAGTDNQPQHF.

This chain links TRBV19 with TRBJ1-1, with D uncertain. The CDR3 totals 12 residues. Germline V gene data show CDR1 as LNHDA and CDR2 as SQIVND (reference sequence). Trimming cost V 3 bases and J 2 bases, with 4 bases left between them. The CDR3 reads CASSIPNTEAFF. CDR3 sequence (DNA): TGTGCCAGTAGTATTCCCAACACTGAAGCTTTCTTT. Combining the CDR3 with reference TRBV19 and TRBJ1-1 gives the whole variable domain DGGITQSPKYLFRKEGQNVTLSCEQNLNHDAMYWYRQDPGQGLRLIYYSQIVNDFQKGDIAEGYSVSREKKESFPLTVTSAQKNPTAFYLCASSIPNTEAFFGQGTRLTVV.

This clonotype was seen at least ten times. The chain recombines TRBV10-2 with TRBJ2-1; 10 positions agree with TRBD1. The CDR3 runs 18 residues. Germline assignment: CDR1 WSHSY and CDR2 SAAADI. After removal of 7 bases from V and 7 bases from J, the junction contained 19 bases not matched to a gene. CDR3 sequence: CASTQRDRGRGSSNEQFF. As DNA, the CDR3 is TGCGCCAGCACCCAGAGGGACAGGGGTCGGGGCTCTTCTAATGAGCAGTTCTTC.

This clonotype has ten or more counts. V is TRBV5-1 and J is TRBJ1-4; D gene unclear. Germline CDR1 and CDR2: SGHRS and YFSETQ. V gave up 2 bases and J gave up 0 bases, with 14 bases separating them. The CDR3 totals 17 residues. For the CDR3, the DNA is TGCGCCAGCAGCTTCGGCAGAAAAGTGGCAACTAATGAAAAACTGTTTTTT. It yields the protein CASSFGRKVATNEKLFF. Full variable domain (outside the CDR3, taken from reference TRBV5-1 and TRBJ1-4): KAGVTQTPRYLIKTRGQQVTLSCSPISGHRSVSWYQQTPGQGLQFLFEYFSETQRNKGNFPGRFSGRQFSNSRSEMNVSTLELGDSALYLCASSFGRKVATNEKLFFGSGTQLSVL.

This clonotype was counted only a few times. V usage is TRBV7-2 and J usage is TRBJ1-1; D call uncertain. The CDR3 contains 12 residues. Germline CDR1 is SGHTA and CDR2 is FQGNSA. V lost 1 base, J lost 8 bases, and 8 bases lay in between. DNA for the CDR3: TGTGCCAGCAGCTTAGTCCTAGGGGAAGCTTTCTTT. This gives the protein CASSLVLGEAFF.

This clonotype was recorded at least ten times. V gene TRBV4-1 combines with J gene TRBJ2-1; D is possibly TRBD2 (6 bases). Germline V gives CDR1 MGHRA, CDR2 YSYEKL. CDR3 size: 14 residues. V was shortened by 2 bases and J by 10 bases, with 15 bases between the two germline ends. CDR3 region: CASSQITGVREQFF. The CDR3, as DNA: TGCGCCAGCAGCCAAATAACGGGGGTGCGCGAGCAGTTCTTC.

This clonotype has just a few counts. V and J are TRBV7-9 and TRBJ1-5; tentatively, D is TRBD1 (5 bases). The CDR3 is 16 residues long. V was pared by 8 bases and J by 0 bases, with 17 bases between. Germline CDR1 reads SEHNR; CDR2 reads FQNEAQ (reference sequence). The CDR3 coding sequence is TGTGCCAGCTCCTCTTCGAAGGGGCATAGCAATCAGCCCCAGCATTTT. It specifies CASSSSKGHSNQPQHF.

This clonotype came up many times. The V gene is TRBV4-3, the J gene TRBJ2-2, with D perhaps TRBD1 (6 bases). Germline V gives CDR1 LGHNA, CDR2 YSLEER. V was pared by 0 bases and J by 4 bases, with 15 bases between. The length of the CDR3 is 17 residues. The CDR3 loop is CASSQELIQGTTGELFF. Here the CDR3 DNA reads TGCGCCAGCAGCCAAGAACTAATACAGGGTACCACCGGGGAGCTGTTTTTT.

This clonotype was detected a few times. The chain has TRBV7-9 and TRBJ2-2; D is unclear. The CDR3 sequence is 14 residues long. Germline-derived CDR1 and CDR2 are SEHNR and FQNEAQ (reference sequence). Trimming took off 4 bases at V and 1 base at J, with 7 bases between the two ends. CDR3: CASSYVMNTGELFF. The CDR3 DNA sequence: TGTGCCAGCAGCTATGTAATGAACACCGGGGAGCTGTTTTTT.

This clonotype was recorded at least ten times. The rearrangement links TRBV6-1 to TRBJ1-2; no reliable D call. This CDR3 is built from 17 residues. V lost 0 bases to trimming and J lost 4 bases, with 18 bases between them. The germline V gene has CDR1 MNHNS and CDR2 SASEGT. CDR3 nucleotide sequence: TGTGCCAGCAGTGAAGCGGTCCTTGTGGTAATTTCCTATGGCTACACCTTC. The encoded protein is CASSEAVLVVISYGYTF.

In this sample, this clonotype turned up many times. The CDR3 nucleotides are TGTGCCAGCAGCTCTTCGAACACCGGGACAGGGACTTCACCCCTCCACTTT. Its translation: CASSSSNTGTGTSPLHF. This chain links TRBV7-9 with TRBJ1-6, with 9 nucleotides matching TRBD1. The CDR3 is 17 residues long. Looked up from germline, CDR1 is SEHNR and CDR2 is FQNEAQ (reference sequence). Trimming removed 4 bases from V and 9 bases from J; junction bases left unmatched: 13.

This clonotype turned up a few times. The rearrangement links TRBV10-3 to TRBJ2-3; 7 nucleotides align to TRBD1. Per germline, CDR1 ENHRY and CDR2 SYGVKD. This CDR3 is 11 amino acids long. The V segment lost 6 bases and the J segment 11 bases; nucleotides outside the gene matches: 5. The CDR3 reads CAIRTGTEQYF. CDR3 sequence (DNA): TGTGCCATCAGGACCGGGACAGAGCAGTATTTT.